This T cell receptor beta chain was captured by sequencing in a study of blood T cell repertoires in COVID-19. At the level of the study: Sites across the United States, Italy and Spain contributed samples from acute and convalescent COVID-19.

Here immunoSEQ multiplex PCR was the method, and the copy in TCRdb shows in-frame clones only, minus some. The sample shows about 52,000 clones, about four fifths of them seen only once. Germline CDR1 and CDR2: SGHTA and FQGTGA. Trimming left V 3 bases short and J 0 bases short, with 12 bases between. This CDR3 comprises 17 residues. The chain links TRBV7-3 to TRBJ1-6; possibly TRBD1 for D (6 bases). The sequence was obtained from a man between 65 and 79 years old with active COVID-19. Sequencing used peripheral blood. The CDR3 sequence: CASSFPGVSSYNSPLHF. The CDR3, as DNA: TGTGCCAGCAGCTTCCCAGGGGTTAGCTCCTATAATTCACCCCTCCACTTT.